This T cell receptor (beta chain) was identified during a study of shared clonotypes between healthy human individuals. Overall study context: CD8 memory received one plate per donor, CD8 naive two, CD4 memory three and CD4 naive three.

The donors, all of them Caucasian adults, lived in Nashville, Tennessee. Deep-level assay runs were performed. Data came from immunoSEQ multiplex PCR; TCRdb stores just in-frame clones and leaves some out. The table lists under 650,000 clones, almost 97% of them singletons. Losses at the gene ends were 4 bases for V and 6 bases for J; bases not matched to a gene: 7. The CDR3 sequence is 15 residues long. Germline values: CDR1 SGHTS, CDR2 YDEGEE. The source material was naive CD4+ T cells sorted from blood. The subset: CD45RA+ positively selected. The genes are TRBV5-8 and TRBJ2-7; 13 nucleotides align to TRBD2. The sequence came from a woman in her twenties or thirties in good health. The CDR3 DNA sequence: TGTGCCAGCAGCCGGGGACTAGCGGGAACTTCCGAGCAGTACTTC. Protein sequence: CASSRGLAGTSEQYF.